The present entry profiles one T cell receptor beta chain with its context. No antigen is known for it. The junction differs from germline at one of its ends, possibly a read error. Receptor libraries were prepared by 5' RACE. Instrument on record: NextSeq 500. Unique molecular identifiers were attached to individual cDNA molecules in the TCR library protocol so that sequencing error and PCR bias could be corrected. Sequencing covered both TCR alpha and beta chains, and within each sample the abundances of alpha and beta sequences were tightly co-correlated. The paper's processing steps were these. Decombinator V4 was used to annotate the V gene, J gene and CDR3 of the TCR sequences. TCRs were defined as expanded if a significant change between any two time points was detected under a Poisson model with p below 0.0001. TCR abundances were normalised to the total number of TCRs sequenced in each sample and reported as counts per million. TRAV1-2 paired with TRAJ12, TRAJ20 or TRAJ33 defined MAIT TCRs, while TRAV10 paired with TRAJ18 defined iNKT TCRs. VDJdb, accessed 1 November 2021, was searched for CMV, EBV and SARS-CoV-2 annotated TCRs, excluding TCRs annotated for multiple antigens. TCRdb reran the public reads through fastp at Q25 and MiXCR, keeping productive beta chains. CDR3 protein sequences are deduplicated, and each keeps its most common genes and DNA. TCRdb assigned the V and J calls; the authors' analysis was not used. A total of about 64,000 distinct CDR3 sequences appear in this sample, about 11% of them only once. Less than 3.5% of the sample rests with the top ten.

The sample originates from a study of early T cells in non-severe SARS-CoV-2 infection (dated by TCRdb to the early 2020s). For the study in its entirety: Because TCR sequencing was done on bulk RNA from unsorted whole blood, the alpha and beta chains could not be paired. General study outcomes and caveats: Matching against VDJdb was skewed toward anti-spike CD8 responses, likely underestimated virus-specific expansions, and missed private and CD4 specificities.

The study was a case-control design nested within a healthcare worker cohort in London, UK, with weekly nasopharyngeal swab PCR tests and blood sampling. Healthcare workers were enrolled in the week of the UK lockdown, from 23 to 31 March 2020, and were followed every week for up to 16 weeks. The CDR3 goes from the cysteine to the phenylalanine over 12 residues. Of all the DNA, just the CDR3 is kept, 36 bases in frame from base 1. CDR1 MNHNY and CDR2 SVGAGI are derived from the germline V gene (reference sequence). Sequences were derived from whole blood, sampled at baseline. The V and J segments used are TRBV6-6 and TRBJ1-2; 9 central bases correspond to TRBD1. This sequence was found in an adult who was a healthcare worker with PCR-confirmed SARS-CoV-2 infection or an uninfected control (not recorded which). The CDR3 region has the sequence CVSSRDRDGYTF. The DNA sequence reads TGTGTCAGCAGTAGGGACAGGGATGGCTACACCTTC.